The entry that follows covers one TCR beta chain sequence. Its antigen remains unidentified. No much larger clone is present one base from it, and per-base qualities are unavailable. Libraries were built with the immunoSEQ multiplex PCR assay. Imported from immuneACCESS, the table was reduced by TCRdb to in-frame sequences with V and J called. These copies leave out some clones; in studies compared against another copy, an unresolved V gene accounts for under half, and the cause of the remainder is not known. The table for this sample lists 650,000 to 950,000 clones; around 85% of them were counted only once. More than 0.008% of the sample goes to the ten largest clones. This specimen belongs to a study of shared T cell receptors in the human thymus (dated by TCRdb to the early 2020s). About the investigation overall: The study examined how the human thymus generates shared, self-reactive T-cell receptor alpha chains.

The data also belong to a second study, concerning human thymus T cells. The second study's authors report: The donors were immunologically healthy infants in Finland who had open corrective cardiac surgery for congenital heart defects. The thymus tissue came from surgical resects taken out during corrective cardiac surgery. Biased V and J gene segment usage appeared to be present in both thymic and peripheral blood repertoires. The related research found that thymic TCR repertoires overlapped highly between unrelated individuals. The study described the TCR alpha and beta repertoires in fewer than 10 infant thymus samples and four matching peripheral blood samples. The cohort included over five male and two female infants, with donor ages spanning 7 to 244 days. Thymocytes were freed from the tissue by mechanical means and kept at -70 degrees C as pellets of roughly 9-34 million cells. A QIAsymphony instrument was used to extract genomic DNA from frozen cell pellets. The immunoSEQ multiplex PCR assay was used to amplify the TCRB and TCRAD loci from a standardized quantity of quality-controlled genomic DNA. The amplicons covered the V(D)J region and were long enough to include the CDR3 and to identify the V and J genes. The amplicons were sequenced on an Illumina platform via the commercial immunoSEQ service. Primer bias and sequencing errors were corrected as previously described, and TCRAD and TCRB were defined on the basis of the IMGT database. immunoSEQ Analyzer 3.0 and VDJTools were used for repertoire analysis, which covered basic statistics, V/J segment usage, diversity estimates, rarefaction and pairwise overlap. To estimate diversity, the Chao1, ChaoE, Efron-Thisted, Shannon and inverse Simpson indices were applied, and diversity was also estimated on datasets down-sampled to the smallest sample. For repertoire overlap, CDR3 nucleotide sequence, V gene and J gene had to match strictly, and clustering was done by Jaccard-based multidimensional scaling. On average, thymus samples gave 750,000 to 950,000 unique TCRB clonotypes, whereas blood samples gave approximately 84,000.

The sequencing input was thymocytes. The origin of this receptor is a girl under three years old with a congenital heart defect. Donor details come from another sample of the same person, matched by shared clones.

CDR3 reads: CASSPNRWGLKANYGYTF. The nucleotides are TGTGCCAGCAGTCCCAACCGTTGGGGACTAAAGGCTAACTATGGCTACACCTTC. This chain joins TRBV25-1 to TRBJ1-2; TRBD1 could be the D gene, as 5 bases match. V gives up 5 bases and J gives up 0 bases, and the segment between their germline ends measures 22 bases. CDR1 and CDR2 were assigned from the germline V gene as MGHDK and SYGVNS. The CDR3, from cysteine to phenylalanine, totals 18 residues. The retained sequence is limited to the CDR3, 54 bases, with the frame set at the first base.